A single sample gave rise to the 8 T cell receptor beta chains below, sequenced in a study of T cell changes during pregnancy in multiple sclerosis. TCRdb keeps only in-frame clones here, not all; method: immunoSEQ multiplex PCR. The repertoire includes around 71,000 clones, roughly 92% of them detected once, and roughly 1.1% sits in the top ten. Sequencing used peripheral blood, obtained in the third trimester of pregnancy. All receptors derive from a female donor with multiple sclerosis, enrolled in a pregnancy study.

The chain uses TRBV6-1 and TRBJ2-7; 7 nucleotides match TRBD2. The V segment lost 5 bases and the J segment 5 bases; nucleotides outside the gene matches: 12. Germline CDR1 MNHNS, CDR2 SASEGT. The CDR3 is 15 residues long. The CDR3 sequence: CASSPQAGAGDEQYF. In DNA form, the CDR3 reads TGTGCCAGCAGTCCTCAGGCGGGTGCGGGAGACGAGCAGTACTTC.

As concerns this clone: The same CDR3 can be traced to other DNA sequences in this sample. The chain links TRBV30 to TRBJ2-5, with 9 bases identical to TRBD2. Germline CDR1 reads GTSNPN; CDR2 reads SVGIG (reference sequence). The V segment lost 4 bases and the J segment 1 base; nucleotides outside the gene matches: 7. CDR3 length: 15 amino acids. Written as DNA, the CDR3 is TGTGCCTGGAACCCAGCGGGAGGTAGCCAAGAGACCCAGTACTTC. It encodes CAWNPAGGSQETQYF.

CDR3 residues: CASSRWDRESRYEQYF. CDR3 DNA: TGTGCCAGCAGCCGATGGGACAGGGAAAGCAGGTACGAGCAGTACTTC. The J gene is TRBJ2-7, the V gene TRBV14, with 9 bases fitting TRBD1. V lost 4 bases to trimming and J lost 4 bases; unmatched junction nucleotides: 11. CDR3 size: 16 residues. Germline V gives CDR1 SGHDN, CDR2 FVKESK.

CDR3 sequence reads: CASNPQGATSYNEQFF. CDR3 sequence (DNA): TGTGCCAGCAATCCACAGGGGGCTACGTCCTACAATGAGCAGTTCTTC. The V call is TRBV27, the J call TRBJ2-1, with TRBD1 matching over 9 bases. J was trimmed by 1 base and V by 7 bases; bases with no gene match: 8. This CDR3 is 16 amino acids long. Germline V gene lookup returns CDR1 MNHEY and CDR2 SMNVEV (reference sequence).

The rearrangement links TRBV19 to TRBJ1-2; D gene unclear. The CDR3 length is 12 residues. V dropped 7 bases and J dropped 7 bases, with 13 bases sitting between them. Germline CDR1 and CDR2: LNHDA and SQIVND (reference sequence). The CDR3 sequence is CASKHSSLGYTF. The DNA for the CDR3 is TGTGCCAGTAAGCACAGTAGTCTTGGCTACACCTTC.

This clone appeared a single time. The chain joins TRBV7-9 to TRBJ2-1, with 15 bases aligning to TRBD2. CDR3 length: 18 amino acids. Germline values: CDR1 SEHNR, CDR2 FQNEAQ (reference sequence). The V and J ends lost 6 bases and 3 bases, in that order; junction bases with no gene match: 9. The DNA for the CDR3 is TGTGCCAGCAGTTTCGGACTAGCGGGAGGGCCAGACTACAATGAGCAGTTCTTC. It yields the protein CASSFGLAGGPDYNEQFF. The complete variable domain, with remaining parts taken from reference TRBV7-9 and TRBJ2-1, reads DTGVSQNPRHKITKRGQNVTFRCDPISEHNRLYWYRQTLGQGPEFLTYFQNEAQLEKSRLLSDRFSAERPKGSFSTLEIQRTEQGDSAMYLCASSFGLAGGPDYNEQFFGPGTRLTVL.

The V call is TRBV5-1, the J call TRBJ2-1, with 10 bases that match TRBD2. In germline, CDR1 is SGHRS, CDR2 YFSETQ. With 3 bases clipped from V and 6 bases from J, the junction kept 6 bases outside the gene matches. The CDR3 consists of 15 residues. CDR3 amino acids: CASSSGTSDSNEQFF. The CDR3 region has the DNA TGCGCCAGCAGCTCCGGGACTAGCGATTCCAATGAGCAGTTCTTC.

CDR3 sequence: CASSLTSGTGELFF. In DNA form, the CDR3 reads TGCGCCAGCAGCTTGACTAGCGGTACCGGGGAGCTGTTTTTT. The chain employs TRBV5-1 and TRBJ2-2; TRBD2 matches at 8 bases. This CDR3 is 14 amino acids long. Germline trimming cut 1 base from V and 5 bases from J; bases unmatched to any gene: 1. CDR1 and CDR2 (germline): SGHRS, YFSETQ.